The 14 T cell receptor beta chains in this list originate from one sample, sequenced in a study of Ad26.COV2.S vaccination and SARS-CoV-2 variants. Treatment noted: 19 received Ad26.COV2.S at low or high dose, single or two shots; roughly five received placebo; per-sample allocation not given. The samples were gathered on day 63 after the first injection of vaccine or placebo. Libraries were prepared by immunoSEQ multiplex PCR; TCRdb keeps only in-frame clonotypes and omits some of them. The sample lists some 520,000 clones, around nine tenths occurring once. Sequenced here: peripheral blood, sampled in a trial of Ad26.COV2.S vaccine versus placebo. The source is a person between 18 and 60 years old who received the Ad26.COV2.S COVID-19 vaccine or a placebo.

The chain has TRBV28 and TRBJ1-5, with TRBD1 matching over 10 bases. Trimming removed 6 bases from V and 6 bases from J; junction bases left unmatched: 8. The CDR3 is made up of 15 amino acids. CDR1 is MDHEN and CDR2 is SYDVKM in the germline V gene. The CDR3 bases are TGTGCCAGCAGCCGACAGGGGGCCGTCATTCAGCCCCAGCATTTT. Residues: CASSRQGAVIQPQHF. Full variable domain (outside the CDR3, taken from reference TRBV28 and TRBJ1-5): DVKVTQSSRYLVKRTGEKVFLECVQDMDHENMFWYRQDPGLGLRLIYFSYDVKMKEKGDIPEGYSVSREKKERFSLILESASTNQTSMYLCASSRQGAVIQPQHFGDGTRLSIL.

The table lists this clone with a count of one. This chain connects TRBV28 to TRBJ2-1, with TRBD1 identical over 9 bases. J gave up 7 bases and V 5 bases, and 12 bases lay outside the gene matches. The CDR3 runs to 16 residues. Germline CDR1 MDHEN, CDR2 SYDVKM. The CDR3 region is CASSHHGTGFGNEQFF. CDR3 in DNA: TGTGCCAGCAGTCATCACGGGACAGGGTTTGGGAATGAGCAGTTCTTC.

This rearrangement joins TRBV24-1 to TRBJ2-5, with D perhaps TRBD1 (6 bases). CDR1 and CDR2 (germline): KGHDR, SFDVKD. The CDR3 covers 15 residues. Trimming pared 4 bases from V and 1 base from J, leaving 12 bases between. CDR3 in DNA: TGTGCCACCAGTGACCTCGGACAGCCCCAAGAGACCCAGTACTTC. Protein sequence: CATSDLGQPQETQYF.

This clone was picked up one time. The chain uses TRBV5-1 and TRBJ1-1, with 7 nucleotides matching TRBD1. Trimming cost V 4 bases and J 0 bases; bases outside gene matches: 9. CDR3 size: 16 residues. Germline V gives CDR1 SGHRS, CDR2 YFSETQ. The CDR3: CASSRTGFRVNTEAFF. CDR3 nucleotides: TGCGCCAGCAGCCGGACAGGATTTAGGGTGAACACTGAAGCTTTCTTT.

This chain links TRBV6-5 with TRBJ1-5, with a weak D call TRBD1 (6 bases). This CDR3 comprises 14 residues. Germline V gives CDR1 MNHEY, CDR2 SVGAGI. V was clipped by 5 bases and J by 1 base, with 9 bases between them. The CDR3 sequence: CASSNQGSNQPQHF. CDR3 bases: TGTGCCAGCAGTAATCAGGGGAGCAATCAGCCCCAGCATTTT.

The CDR3 nucleotides are TGTGCCAGCAGTTTAACAGGGTACGAGCAGTACTTC. This encodes CASSLTGYEQYF. This chain uses TRBV28 with TRBJ2-7; D is possibly TRBD1 (6 bases). V lost 2 bases and J lost 4, with 6 bases in between. The CDR3 runs to 12 residues. Germline V gives CDR1 MDHEN, CDR2 SYDVKM. Variable domain in full (rest from reference TRBV28 and TRBJ2-7): DVKVTQSSRYLVKRTGEKVFLECVQDMDHENMFWYRQDPGLGLRLIYFSYDVKMKEKGDIPEGYSVSREKKERFSLILESASTNQTSMYLCASSLTGYEQYFGPGTRLTVT.

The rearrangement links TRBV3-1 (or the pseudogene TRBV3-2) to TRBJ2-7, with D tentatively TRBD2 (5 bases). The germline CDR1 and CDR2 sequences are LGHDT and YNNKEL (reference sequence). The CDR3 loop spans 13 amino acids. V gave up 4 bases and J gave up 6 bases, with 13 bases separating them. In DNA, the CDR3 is TGTGCCAGCAGCCCCTTACCGGGGTCCGAGCAGTACTTC. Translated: CASSPLPGSEQYF.

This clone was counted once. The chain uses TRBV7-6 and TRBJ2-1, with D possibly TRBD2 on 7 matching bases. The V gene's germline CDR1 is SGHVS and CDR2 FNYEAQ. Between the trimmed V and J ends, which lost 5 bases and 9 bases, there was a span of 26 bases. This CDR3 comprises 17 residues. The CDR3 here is CASSPSRGGGAQSEQFF. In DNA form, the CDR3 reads TGTGCCAGCAGCCCCTCTCGGGGTGGGGGGGCGCAGTCTGAGCAGTTCTTC.

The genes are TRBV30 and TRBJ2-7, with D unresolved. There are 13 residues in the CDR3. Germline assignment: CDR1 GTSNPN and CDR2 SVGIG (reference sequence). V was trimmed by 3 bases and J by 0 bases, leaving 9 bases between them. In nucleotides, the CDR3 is TGTGCCTGGAGAGTCGCGAACTCCTACGAGCAGTACTTC. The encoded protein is CAWRVANSYEQYF.

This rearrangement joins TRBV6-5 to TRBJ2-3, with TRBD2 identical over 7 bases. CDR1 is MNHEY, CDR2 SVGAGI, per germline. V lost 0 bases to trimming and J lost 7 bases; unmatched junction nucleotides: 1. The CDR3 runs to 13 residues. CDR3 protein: CASSYSTSNTQYF. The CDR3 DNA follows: TGTGCCAGCAGTTACTCGACTAGCAATACGCAGTATTTT.

The DNA for the CDR3 is TGTGCCAGCAGACAGGAGATCACCGGGGAGCTGTTTTTT. Translated, it gives CASRQEITGELFF. J is TRBJ2-2 and V is TRBV2; D may be TRBD1 (5 bases). Germline V CDR1 and CDR2: SNHLY, FYNNEI. V lost 6 bases to trimming and J lost 4 bases, with 9 bases between them. This CDR3 contains 13 residues.

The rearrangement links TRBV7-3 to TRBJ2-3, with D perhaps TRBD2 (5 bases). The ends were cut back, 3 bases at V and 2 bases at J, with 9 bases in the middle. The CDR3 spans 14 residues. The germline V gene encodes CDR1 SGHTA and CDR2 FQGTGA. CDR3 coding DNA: TGTGCCAGCAGCTTTGGGAGAGCCACAGATACGCAGTATTTT. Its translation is CASSFGRATDTQYF.

CDR3 amino acids: CASSLAPSYYGYTF. The CDR3 bases are TGCGCCAGCAGCTTGGCCCCCAGCTACTATGGCTACACCTTC. V usage is TRBV5-1 and J usage is TRBJ1-2, with D uncertain. Trimming took off 0 bases at V and 3 bases at J, with 9 bases between the two ends. Germline CDR1 and CDR2: SGHRS and YFSETQ. This CDR3 has 14 amino acids. Drawing the rest from reference TRBV5-1 and TRBJ1-2, the complete variable domain is KAGVTQTPRYLIKTRGQQVTLSCSPISGHRSVSWYQQTPGQGLQFLFEYFSETQRNKGNFPGRFSGRQFSNSRSEMNVSTLELGDSALYLCASSLAPSYYGYTFGSGTRLTVV.

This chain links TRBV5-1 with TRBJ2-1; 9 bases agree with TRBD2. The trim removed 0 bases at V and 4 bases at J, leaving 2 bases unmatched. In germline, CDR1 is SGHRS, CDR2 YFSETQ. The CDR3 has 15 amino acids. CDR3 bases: TGCGCCAGCAGCTTGGGGACTAGCGAGTACAATGAGCAGTTCTTC. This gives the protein CASSLGTSEYNEQFF.